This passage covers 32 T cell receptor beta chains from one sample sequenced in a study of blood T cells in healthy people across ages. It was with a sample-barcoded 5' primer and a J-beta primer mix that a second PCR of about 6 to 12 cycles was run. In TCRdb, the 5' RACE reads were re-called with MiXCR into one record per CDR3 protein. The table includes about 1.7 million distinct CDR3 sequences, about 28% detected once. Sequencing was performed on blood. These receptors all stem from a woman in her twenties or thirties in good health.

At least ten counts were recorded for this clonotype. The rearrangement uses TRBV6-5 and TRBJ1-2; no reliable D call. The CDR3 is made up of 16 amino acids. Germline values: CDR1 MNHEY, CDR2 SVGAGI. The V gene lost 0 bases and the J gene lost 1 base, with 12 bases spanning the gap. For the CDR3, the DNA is TGTGCCAGCAGTTACTCGATCCCGGACGGTAACTATGGCTACACCTTC. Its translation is CASSYSIPDGNYGYTF.

The CDR3 sequence: CASRAPGLAGSEQYF. Here the CDR3 DNA reads TGTGCCAGCAGGGCACCGGGACTAGCGGGATCTGAGCAGTACTTC. V is TRBV12-3 or TRBV12-4 and J is TRBJ2-5; 13 bases are a match to TRBD2. The CDR3 covers 15 residues. V dropped 6 bases and J dropped 11; count of bases not matched to a gene: 12.

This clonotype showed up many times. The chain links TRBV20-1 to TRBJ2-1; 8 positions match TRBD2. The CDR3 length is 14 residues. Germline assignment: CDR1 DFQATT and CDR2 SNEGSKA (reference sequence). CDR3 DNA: TGCAGCGCCTCGAGCGGGAGCTCCTACAATGAGCAGTTCTTC. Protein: CSASSGSSYNEQFF.

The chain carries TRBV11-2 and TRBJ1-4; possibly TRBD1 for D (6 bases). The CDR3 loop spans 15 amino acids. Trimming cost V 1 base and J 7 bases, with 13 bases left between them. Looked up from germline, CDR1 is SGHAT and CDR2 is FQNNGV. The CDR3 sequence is CASSLGRRGSEKLFF. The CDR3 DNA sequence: TGTGCCAGCAGCTTAGGTCGGAGGGGGAGTGAAAAACTGTTTTTT.

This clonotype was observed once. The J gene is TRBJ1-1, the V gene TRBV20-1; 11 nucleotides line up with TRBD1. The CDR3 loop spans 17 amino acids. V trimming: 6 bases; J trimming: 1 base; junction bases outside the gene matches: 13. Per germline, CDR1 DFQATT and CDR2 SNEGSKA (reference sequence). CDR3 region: CSARGGGQGAGNTEAFF. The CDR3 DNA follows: TGCAGTGCCCGAGGGGGAGGACAGGGGGCGGGGAACACTGAAGCTTTCTTT.

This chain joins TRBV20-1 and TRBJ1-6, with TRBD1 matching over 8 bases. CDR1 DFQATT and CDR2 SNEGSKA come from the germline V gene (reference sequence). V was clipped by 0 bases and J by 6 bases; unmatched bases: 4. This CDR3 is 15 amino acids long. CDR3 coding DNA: TGCAGTGCTAGAGACAGGGGGCAAAGTAATTCACCCCTCCACTTT. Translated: CSARDRGQSNSPLHF.

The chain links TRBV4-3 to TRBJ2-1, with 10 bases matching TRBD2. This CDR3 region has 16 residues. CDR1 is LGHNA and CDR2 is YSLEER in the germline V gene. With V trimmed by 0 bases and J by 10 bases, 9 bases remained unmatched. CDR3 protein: CASSQDRSGRAWEQFF. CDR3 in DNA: TGCGCCAGCAGCCAAGATCGGAGCGGGAGGGCCTGGGAGCAGTTCTTC.

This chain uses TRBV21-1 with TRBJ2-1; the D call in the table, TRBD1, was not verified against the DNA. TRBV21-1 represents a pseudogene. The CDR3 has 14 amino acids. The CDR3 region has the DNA TGTGCCAGCAGCAAAGGGTGGGGGGTCAATGAGCAGTTCTTC. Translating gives CASSKGWGVNEQFF.

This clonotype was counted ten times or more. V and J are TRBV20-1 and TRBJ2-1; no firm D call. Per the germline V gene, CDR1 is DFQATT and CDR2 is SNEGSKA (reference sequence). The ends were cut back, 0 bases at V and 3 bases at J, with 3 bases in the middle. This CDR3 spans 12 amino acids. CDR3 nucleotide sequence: TGCAGTGCTAGAGATGTCTACAATGAGCAGTTCTTC. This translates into CSARDVYNEQFF.

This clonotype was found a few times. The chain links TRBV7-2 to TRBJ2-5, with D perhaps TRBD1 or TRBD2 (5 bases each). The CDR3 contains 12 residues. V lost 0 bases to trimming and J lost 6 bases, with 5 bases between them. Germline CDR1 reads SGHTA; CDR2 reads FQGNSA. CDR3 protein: CASSLAGQTQYF. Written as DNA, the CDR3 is TGTGCCAGCAGCTTAGCGGGACAGACCCAGTACTTC.

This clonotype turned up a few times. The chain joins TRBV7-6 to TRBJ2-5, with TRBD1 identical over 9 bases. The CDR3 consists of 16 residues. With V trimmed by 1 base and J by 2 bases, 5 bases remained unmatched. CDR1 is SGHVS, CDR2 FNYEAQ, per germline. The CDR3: CASSLVGTGIQETQYF. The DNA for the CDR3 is TGTGCCAGCAGCTTAGTGGGGACAGGGATACAAGAGACCCAGTACTTC.

CDR3 coding DNA: TGCGCCAGACTCCAAGAAAAACTGTTTTTT. Its translation is CARLQEKLFF. The chain combines TRBV10-1 with TRBJ1-4; D is uncertain. Germline V lookup: CDR1 WNHNN, CDR2 SYGVQD (reference sequence). There are 10 residues in the CDR3. The ends were cut back, 9 bases at V and 8 bases at J, with 7 bases in the middle.

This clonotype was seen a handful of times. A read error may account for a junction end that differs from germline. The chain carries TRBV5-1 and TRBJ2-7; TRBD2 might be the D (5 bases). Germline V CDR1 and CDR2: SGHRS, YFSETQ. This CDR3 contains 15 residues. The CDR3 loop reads CASSLDPSGWYGQYF. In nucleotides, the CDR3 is TGCGCCAGCAGCTTGGACCCTTCGGGGTGGTACGGGCAGTACTTC.

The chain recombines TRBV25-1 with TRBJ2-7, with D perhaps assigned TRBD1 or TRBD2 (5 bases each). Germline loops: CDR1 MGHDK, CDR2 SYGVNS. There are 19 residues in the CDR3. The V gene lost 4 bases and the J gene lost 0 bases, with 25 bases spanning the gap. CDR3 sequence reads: CASSGIRDPQAFSSYEQYF. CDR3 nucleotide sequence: TGTGCCAGCAGTGGGATCCGGGACCCCCAGGCATTTAGCTCCTACGAGCAGTACTTC.

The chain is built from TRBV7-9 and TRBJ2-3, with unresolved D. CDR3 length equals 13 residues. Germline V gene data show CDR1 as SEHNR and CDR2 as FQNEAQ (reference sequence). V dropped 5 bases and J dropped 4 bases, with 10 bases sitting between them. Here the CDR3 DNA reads TGTGCCAGCAGCATAAGGGAAGCAGATACGCAGTATTTT. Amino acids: CASSIREADTQYF.

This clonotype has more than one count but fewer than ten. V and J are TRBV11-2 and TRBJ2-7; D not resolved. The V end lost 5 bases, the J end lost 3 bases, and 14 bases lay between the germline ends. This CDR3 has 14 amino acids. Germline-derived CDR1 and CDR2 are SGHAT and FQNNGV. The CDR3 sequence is CASSTGQWGYEQYF. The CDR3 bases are TGTGCCAGCAGCACGGGCCAGTGGGGCTACGAGCAGTACTTC.

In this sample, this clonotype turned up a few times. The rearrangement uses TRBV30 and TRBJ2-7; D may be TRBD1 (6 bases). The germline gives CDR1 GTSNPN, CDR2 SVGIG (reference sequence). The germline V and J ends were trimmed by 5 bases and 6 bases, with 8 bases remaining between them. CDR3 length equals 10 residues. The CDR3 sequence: CAWSQGEQYF. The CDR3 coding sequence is TGTGCCTGGTCACAGGGCGAGCAGTACTTC.

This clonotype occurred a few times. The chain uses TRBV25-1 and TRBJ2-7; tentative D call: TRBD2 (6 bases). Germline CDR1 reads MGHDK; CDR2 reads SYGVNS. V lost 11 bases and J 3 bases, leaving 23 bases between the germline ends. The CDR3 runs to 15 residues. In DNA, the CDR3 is TGTGCCGGCCCCGGGGGACGAAAGCCAAACTACGAGCAGTACTTC. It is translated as CAGPGGRKPNYEQYF.

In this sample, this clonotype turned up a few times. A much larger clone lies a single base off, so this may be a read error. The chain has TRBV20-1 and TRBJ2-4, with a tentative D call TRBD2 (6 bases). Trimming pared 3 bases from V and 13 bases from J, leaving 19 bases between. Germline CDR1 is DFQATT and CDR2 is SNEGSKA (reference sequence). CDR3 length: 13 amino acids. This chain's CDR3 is CSARGEVVHEQYF. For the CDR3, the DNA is TGCAGTGCTAGGGGGGAGGTTGTCCATGAGCAGTACTTC.

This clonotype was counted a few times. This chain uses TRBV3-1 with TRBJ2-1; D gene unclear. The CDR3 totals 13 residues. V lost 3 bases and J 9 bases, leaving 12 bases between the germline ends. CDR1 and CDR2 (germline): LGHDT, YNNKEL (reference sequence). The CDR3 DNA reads TGTGCCAGCAGCCACGCTATAGTCGCTGAGCAGTTCTTC. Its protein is CASSHAIVAEQFF.

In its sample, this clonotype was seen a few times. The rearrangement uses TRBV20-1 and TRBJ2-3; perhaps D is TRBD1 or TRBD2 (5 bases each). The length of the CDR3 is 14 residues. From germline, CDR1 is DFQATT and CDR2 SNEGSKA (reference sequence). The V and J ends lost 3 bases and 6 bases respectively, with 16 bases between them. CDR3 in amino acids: CSASGPSGTDTQYF. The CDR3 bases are TGCAGTGCTAGTGGTCCTTCCGGGACGGATACGCAGTATTTT.

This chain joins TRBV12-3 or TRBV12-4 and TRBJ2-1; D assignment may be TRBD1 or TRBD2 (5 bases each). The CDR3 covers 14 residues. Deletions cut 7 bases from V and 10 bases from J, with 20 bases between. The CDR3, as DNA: TGTGCCAGCACCCCGATGGAGCGTGGGGGAGAGCAGTTCTTC. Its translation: CASTPMERGGEQFF.

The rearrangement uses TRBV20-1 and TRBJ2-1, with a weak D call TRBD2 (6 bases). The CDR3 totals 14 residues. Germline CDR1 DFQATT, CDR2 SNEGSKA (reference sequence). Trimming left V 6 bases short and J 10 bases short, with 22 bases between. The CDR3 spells CSAKGGTVTTEQFF. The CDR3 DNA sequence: TGCAGTGCCAAAGGAGGGACGGTAACCACGGAGCAGTTCTTC.

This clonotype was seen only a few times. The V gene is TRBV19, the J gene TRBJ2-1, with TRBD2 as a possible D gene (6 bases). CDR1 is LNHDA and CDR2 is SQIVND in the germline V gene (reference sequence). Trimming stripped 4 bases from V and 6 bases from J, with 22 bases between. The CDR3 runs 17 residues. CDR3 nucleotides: TGTGCCAGTAGTACTCAGGGCGGTAGGACTATGGTCAATGAGCAGTTCTTC. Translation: CASSTQGGRTMVNEQFF. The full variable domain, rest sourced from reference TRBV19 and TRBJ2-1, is DGGITQSPKYLFRKEGQNVTLSCEQNLNHDAMYWYRQDPGQGLRLIYYSQIVNDFQKGDIAEGYSVSREKKESFPLTVTSAQKNPTAFYLCASSTQGGRTMVNEQFFGPGTRLTVL.

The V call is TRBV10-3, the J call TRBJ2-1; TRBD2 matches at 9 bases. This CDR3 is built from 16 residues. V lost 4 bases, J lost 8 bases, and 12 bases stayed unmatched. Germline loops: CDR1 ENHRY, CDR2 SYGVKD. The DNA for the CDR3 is TGTGCCATCAGTGGAGGCGGGGGGGGGAAGGAGGATGAGCAGTTCTTC. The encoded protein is CAISGGGGGKEDEQFF.

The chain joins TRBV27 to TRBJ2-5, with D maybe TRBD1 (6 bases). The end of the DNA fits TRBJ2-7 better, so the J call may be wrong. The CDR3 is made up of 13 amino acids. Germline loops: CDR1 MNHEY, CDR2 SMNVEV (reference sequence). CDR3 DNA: TGTGCCAGCAGTTTTCCAGGGGCCCACGAGCAGTACTTC. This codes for CASSFPGAHEQYF.

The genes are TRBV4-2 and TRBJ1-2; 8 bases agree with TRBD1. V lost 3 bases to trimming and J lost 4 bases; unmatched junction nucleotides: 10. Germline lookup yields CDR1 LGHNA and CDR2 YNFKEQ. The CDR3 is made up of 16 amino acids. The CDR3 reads CASSQAVRTGFYGYTF. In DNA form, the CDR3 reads TGTGCCAGCAGCCAGGCCGTTAGGACAGGGTTCTATGGCTACACCTTC.

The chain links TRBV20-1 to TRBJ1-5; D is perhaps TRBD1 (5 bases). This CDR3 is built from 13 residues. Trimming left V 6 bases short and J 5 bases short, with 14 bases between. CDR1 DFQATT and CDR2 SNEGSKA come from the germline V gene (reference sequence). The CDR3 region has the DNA TGCAGTGCCATTCTTCAGGGAGATCAGCCCCAGCATTTT. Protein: CSAILQGDQPQHF.

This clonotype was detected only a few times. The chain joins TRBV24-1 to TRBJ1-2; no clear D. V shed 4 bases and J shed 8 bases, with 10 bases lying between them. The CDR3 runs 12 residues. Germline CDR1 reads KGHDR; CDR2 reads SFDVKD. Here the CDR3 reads CATSDPVMGYTF. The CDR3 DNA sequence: TGTGCCACCAGTGACCCCGTAATGGGCTACACCTTC.

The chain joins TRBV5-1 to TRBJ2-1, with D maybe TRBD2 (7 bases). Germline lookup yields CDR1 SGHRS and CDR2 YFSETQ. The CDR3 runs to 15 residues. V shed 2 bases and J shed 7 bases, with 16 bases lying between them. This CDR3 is CASSLQRGAENEQFF. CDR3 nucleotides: TGCGCCAGCAGCTTACAACGGGGGGCCGAGAATGAGCAGTTCTTC.

In DNA, the CDR3 is TGTGCCAGCAGTTCAGGGGGCATCAACACTGAAGCTTTCTTT. As protein: CASSSGGINTEAFF. The rearrangement links TRBV2 to TRBJ1-1, with 8 positions matching TRBD1. The V gene end was trimmed by 5 bases and the J gene end by 2 bases; junction bases not matched to a gene: 4. Germline-derived CDR1 and CDR2 are SNHLY and FYNNEI. The CDR3 contains 14 residues.

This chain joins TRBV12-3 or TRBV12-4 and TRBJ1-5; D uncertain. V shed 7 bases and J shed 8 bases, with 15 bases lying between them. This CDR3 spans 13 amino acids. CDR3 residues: CASTSGRFEPQHF. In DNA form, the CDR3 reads TGTGCCAGCACCTCGGGCCGTTTTGAGCCCCAGCATTTT.